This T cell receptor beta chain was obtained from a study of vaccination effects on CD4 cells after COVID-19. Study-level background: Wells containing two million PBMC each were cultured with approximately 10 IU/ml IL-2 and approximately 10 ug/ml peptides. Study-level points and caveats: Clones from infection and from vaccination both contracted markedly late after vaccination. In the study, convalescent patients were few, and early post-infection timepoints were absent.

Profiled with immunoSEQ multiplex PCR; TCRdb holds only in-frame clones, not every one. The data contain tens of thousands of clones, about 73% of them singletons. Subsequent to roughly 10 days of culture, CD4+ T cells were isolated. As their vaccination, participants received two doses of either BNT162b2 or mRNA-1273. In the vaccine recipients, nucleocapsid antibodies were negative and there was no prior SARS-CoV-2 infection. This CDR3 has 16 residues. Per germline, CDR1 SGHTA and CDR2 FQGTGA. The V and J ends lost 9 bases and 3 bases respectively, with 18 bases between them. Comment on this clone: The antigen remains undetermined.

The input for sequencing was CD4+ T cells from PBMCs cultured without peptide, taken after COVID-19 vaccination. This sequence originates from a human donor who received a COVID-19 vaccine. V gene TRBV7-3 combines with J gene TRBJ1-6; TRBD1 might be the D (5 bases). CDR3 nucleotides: TGTGCCAGACCTCCCGGGACCGACTACTATAATTCACCCCTCCACTTT. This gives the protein CARPPGTDYYNSPLHF.